This TCR beta chain emerged from a study of blood T cell repertoires in COVID-19. Study context: Samples representing acute and convalescent COVID-19 were sourced from the United States, Italy and Spain. In each case, the material was cDNA or gDNA derived from T cells, B-cell-depleted T cells, or PBMCs.

Adults between roughly 18 and 90 years of age took part from about 24 US areas. Germline-derived CDR1 and CDR2 are SQVTM and ANQGSEA. The V and J ends lost 4 bases and 4 bases respectively, with 16 bases between them. CDR3 length equals 14 residues. The protocol was immunoSEQ multiplex PCR, while the TCRdb copy is restricted to in-frame clones and leaves out a portion. The profile shows 240,000 or so clones, approximately 86% of them singletons. The sample comprised PBMCs or T cells enriched from blood (not recorded which). The chain joins TRBV29-1 to TRBJ1-1; perhaps TRBD1 as D (5 bases). The TCR sequence derives from a woman aged 40 to 50 with acute COVID-19. The DNA for the CDR3 is TGCAGCGTTGGGAATCAGGGTAAGGGCACTGAAGCTTTCTTT. This codes for CSVGNQGKGTEAFF.